This TCR beta chain was identified during a study of blood T cell repertoires in COVID-19. Background on the study: PBMCs, B-cell-depleted T cells, or T cells were the source of the cDNA or gDNA that made up the material.

The authors' processing: Reference gene primer amplification gave nucleated cell count estimates. The assay was immunoSEQ multiplex PCR, and TCRdb's table has in-frame clones only and misses some. Clone size and the V and J calls come from that table; the DNA yielded D and trimming. The table includes roughly 200,000 clones, roughly 89% detected once. V lost 1 base, J lost 2 bases, and 15 bases lay in between. The CDR3 length is 17 residues. Per the germline V gene, CDR1 is SGDLS and CDR2 is YYNGEE. Everyone who took part was 18 to 89 years old, and they came from about 23 US areas. Clinical history reported by participants formed the basis on which cohorts were assigned.

The chain employs TRBV9 and TRBJ2-2, with a possible D match to TRBD2 (6 bases). Sequenced input: PBMCs or T cells enriched from blood (not recorded which). This TCR derives from a woman in her forties with acute COVID-19. The CDR3 sequence is CASSVFSAGINTGELFF. Here the CDR3 DNA reads TGTGCCAGCAGCGTATTCTCCGCGGGGATTAACACCGGGGAGCTGTTTTTT. The full variable domain, with the rest looked up from reference TRBV9 and TRBJ2-2, is DSGVTQTPKHLITATGQRVTLRCSPRSGDLSVYWYQQSLDQGLQFLIQYYNGEERAKGNILERFSAQQFPDLHSELNLSSLELGDSALYFCASSVFSAGINTGELFFGEGSRLTVL.